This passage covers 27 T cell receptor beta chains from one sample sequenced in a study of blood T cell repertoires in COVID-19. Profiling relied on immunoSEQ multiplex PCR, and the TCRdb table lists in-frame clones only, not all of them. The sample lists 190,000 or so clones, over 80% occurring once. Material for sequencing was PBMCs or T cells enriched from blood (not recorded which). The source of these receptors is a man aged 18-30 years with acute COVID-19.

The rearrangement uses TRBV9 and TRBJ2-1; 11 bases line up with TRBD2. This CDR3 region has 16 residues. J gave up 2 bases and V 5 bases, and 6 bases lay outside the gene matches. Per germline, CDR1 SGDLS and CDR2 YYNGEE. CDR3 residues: CASSSLAGGTYNEQFF. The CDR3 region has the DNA TGTGCCAGCAGTTCCTTAGCGGGAGGGACCTACAATGAGCAGTTCTTC.

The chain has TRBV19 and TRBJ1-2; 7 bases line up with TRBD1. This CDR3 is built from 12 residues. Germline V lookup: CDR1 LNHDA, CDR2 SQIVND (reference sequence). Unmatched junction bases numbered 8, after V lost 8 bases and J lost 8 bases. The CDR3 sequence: CASWNRGVGYTF. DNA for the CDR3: TGTGCCAGTTGGAACAGGGGCGTGGGCTACACCTTC.

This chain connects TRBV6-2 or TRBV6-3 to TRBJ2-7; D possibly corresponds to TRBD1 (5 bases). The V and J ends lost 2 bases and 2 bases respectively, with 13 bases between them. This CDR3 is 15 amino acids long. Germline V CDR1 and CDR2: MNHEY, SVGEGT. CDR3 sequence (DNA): TGTGCCAGCAGTTACAAGGACATGACGACCTACGAGCAGTACTTC. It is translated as CASSYKDMTTYEQYF.

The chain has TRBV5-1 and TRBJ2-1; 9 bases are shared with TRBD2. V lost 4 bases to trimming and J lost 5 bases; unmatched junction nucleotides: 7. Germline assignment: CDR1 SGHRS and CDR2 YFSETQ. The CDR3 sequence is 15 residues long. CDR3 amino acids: CASSPGLARDNEQFF. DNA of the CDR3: TGCGCCAGCAGCCCAGGACTAGCGAGGGACAATGAGCAGTTCTTC.

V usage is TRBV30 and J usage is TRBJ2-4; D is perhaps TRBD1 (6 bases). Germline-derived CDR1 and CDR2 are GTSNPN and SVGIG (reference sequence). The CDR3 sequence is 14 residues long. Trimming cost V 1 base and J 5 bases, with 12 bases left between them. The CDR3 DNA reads TGTGCCTGGAGTGGGGACACCAGGCAAAACATTCAGTACTTC. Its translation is CAWSGDTRQNIQYF.

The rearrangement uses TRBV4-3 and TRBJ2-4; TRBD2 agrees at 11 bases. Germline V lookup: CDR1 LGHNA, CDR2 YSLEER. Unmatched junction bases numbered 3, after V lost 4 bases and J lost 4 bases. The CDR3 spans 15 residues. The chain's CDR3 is CASSPRLAGKNIQYF. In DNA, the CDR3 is TGCGCCAGCAGCCCACGACTAGCGGGAAAAAACATTCAGTACTTC.

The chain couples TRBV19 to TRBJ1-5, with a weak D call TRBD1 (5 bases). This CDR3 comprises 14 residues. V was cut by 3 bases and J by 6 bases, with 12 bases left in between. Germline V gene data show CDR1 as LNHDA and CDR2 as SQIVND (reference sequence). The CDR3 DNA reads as TGTGCCAGTAGTATCTGGCAGGGCTCTCAGCCCCAGCATTTT. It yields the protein CASSIWQGSQPQHF. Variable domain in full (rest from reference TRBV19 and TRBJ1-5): DGGITQSPKYLFRKEGQNVTLSCEQNLNHDAMYWYRQDPGQGLRLIYYSQIVNDFQKGDIAEGYSVSREKKESFPLTVTSAQKNPTAFYLCASSIWQGSQPQHFGDGTRLSIL.

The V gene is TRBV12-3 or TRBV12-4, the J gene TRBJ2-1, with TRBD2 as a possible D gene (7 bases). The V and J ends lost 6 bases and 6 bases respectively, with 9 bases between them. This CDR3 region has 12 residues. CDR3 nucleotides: TGTGCCAGCAGCCGGGGGGCCAATGAGCAGTTCTTC. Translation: CASSRGANEQFF.

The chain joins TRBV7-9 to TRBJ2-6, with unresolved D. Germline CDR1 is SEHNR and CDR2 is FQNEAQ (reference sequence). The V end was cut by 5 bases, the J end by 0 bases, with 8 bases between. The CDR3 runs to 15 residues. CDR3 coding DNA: TGTGCCAGCAGCCTAGTTATCTCTGGGGCCAACGTCCTGACTTTC. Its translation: CASSLVISGANVLTF.

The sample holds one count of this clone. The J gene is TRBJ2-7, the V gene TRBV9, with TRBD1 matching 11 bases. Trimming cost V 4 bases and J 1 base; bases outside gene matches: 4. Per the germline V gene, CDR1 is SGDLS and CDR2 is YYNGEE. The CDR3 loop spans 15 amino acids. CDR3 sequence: CASSPGTGGSYEQYF. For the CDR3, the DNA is TGTGCCAGCAGCCCAGGGACAGGGGGTTCCTACGAGCAGTACTTC.

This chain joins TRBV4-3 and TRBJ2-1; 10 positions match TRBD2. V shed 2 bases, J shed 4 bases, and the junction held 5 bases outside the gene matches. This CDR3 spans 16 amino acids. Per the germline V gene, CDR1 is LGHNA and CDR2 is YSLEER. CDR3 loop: CASSQLTSGFYNEQFF. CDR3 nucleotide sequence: TGCGCCAGCAGCCAATTGACTAGCGGGTTTTACAATGAGCAGTTCTTC.

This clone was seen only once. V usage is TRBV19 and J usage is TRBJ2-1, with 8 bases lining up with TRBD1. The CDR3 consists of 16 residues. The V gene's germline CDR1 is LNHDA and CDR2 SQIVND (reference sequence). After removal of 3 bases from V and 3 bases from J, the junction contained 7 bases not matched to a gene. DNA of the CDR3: TGTGCCAGTAGTATTACGTGGGGACAGGTCTACAATGAGCAGTTCTTC. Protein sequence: CASSITWGQVYNEQFF.

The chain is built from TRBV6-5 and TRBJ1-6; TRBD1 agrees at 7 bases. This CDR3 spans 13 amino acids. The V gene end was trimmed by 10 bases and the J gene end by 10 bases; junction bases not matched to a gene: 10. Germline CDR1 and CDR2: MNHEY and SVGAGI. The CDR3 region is CATRTGLQSPLHF. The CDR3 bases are TGTGCCACCCGGACAGGTCTGCAGTCACCCCTCCACTTT.

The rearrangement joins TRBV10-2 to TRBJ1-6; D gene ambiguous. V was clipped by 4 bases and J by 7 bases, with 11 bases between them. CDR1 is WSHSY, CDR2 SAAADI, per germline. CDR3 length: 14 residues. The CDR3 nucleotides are TGCGCCAGCAGTGTGGAGGTTTCAAATTCACCCCTCCACTTT. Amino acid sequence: CASSVEVSNSPLHF.

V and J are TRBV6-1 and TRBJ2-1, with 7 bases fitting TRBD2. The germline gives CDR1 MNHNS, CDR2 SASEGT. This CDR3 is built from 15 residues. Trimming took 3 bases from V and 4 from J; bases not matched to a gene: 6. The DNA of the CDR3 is TGTGCCAGCAGTGATCGCGCGGGAGAATACAATGAGCAGTTCTTC. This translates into CASSDRAGEYNEQFF.

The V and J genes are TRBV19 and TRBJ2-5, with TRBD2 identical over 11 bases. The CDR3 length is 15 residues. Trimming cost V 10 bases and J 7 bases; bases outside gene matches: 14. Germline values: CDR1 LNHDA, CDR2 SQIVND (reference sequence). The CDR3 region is CATHSGRADVWTQYF. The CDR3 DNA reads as TGTGCCACCCATAGCGGGAGGGCCGACGTGTGGACCCAGTACTTC.

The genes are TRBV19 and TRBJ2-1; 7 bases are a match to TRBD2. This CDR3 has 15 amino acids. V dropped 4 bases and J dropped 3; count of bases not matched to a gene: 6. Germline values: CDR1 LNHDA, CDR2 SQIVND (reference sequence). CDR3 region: CASSKGRGGYNEQFF. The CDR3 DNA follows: TGTGCCAGTAGTAAGGGGAGGGGAGGCTACAATGAGCAGTTCTTC.

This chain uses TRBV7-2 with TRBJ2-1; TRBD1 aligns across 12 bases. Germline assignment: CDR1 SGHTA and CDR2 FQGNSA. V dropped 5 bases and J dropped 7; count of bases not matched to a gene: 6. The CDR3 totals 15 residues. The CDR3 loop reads CASSRDRGLENEQFF. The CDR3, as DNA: TGTGCCAGCAGCCGGGACAGGGGGCTTGAAAATGAGCAGTTCTTC.

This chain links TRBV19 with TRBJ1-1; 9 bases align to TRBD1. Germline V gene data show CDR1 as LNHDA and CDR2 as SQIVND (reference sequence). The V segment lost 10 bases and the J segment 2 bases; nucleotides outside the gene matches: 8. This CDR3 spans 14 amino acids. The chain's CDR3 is CATGPGQGNTEAFF. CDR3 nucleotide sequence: TGTGCCACCGGACCGGGACAGGGTAACACTGAAGCTTTCTTT.

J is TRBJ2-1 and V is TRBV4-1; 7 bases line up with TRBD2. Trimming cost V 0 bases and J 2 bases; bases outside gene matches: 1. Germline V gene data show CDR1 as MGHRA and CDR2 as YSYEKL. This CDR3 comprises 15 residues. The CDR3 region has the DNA TGCGCCAGCAGCCAAGATCGGGAGGCCTACAATGAGCAGTTCTTC. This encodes CASSQDREAYNEQFF.

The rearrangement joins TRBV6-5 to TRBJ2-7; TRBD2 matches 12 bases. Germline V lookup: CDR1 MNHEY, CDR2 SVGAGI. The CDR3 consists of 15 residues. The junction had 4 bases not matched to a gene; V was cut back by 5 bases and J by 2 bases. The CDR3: CASSQTSGRAYEQYF. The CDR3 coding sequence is TGTGCCAGCAGTCAGACTAGCGGGAGAGCCTACGAGCAGTACTTC.

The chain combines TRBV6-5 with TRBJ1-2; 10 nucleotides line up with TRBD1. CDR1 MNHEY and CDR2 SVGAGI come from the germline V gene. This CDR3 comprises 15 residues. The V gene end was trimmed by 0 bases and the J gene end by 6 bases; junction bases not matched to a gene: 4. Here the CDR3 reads CASSYSRQGAHGYTF. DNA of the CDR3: TGTGCCAGCAGTTACTCGAGACAGGGGGCGCATGGCTACACCTTC.

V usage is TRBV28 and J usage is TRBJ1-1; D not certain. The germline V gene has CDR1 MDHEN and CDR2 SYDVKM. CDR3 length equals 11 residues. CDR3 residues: CGTIVNTEAFF. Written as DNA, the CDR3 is TGTGGGACTATAGTGAACACTGAAGCTTTCTTT.

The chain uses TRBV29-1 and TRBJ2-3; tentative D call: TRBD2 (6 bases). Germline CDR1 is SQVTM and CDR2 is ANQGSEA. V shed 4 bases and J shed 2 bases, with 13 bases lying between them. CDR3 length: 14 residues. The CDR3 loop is CSVVSSDSTDTQYF. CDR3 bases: TGCAGCGTTGTATCTAGCGACTCCACAGATACGCAGTATTTT.

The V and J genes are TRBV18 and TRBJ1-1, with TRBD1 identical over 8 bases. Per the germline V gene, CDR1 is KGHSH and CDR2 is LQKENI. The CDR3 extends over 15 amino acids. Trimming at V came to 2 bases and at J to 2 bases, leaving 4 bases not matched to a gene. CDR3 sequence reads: CASSPMTGANTEAFF. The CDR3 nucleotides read TGTGCCAGCTCACCAATGACAGGGGCAAACACTGAAGCTTTCTTT.

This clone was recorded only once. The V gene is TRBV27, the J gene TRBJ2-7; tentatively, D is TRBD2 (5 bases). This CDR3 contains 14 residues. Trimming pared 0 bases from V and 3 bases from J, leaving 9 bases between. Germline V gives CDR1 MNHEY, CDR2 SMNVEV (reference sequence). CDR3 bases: TGTGCCAGCAGTTTATCCCTCGGGATCTACGAGCAGTACTTC. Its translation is CASSLSLGIYEQYF.

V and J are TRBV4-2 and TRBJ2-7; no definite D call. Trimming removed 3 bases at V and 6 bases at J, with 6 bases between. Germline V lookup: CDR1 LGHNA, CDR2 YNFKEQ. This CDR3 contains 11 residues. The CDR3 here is CASSQGLEQYF. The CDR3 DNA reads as TGTGCCAGCAGCCAGGGCCTCGAGCAGTACTTC.